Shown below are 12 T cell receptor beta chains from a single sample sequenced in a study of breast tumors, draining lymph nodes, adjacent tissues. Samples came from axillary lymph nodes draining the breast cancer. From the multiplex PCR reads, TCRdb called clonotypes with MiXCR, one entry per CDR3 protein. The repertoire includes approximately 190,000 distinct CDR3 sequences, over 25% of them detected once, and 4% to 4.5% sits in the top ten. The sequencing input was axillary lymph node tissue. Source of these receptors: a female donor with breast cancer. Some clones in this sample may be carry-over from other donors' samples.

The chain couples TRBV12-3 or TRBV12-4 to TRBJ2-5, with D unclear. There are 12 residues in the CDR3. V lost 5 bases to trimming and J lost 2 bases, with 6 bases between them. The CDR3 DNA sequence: TGTGCCAGCAGTCCAGCGCAAGAGACCCAGTACTTC. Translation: CASSPAQETQYF.

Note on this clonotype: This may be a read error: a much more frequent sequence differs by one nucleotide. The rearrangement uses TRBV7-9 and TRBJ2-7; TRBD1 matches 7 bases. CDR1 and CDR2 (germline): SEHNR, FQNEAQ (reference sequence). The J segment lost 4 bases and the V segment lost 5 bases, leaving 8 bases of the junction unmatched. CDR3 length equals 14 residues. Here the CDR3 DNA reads TGTGCCAGCAGCCCGTCGGACAGGTCTTACGAGCAGTACTTC. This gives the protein CASSPSDRSYEQYF.

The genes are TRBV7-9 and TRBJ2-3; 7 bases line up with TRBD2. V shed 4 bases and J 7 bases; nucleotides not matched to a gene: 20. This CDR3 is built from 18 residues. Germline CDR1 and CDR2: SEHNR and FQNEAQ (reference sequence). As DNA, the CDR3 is TGTGCCAGCAGCTGGGGGGAGCGGGACTTCCGACAAACACATACGCAGTATTTT. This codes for CASSWGERDFRQTHTQYF.

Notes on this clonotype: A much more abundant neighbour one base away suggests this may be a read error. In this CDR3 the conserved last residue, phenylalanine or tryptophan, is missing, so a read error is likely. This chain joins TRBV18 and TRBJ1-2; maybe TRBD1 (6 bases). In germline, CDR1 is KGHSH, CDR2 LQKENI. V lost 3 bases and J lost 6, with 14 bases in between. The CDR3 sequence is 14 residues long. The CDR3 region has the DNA TGTGCCAGCTCACCTTACAGGGAGAAGAATGGCTACACCCTC. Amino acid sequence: CASSPYREKNGYTL.

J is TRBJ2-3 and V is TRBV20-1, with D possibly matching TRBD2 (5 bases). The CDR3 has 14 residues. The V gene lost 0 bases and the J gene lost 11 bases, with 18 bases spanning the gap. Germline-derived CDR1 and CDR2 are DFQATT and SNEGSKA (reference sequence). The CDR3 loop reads CSARDWLANNEQYF. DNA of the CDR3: TGCAGTGCTAGAGACTGGCTAGCCAACAATGAGCAGTATTTT.

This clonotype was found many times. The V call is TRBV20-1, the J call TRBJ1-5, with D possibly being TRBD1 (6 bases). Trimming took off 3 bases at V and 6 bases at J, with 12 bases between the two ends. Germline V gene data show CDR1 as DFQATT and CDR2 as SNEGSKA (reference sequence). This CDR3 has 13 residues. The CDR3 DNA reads TGCAGTGCTAGTGGGGGGCGTAGTCAGCCCCAGCATTTT. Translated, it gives CSASGGRSQPQHF.

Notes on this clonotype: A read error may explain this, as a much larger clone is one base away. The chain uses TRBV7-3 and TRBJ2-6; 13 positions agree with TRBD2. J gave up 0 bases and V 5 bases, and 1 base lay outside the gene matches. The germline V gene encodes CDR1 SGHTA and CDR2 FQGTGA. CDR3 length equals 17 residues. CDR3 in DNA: TGTGCCAGCAGCCGACTAGCGGGGGGCTCTGGGGCCAACGTCCTGACTTTC. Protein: CASSRLAGGSGANVLTF. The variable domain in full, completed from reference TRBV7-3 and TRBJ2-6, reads GAGVSQTPSNKVTEKGKYVELRCDPISGHTALYWYRQSLGQGPEFLIYFQGTGAADDSGLPNDRFFAVRPEGSVSTLKIQRTERGDSAVYLCASSRLAGGSGANVLTFGAGSRLTVL.

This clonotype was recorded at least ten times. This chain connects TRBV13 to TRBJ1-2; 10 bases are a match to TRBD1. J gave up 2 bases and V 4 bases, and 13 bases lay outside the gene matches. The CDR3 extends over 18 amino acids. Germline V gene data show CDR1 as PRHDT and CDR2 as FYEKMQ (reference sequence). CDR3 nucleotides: TGTGCCAGCAGCTCAATCCCTGAAGACAGGGGGCTGAACTATGGCTACACCTTC. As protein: CASSSIPEDRGLNYGYTF.

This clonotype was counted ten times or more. The CDR3 is CASSLPSGGAVYNEQFF. DNA of the CDR3: TGTGCCAGCAGCTTGCCTAGCGGGGGGGCAGTCTACAATGAGCAGTTCTTC. The chain couples TRBV5-8 to TRBJ2-1, with TRBD2 identical over 12 bases. Germline CDR1 reads SGHTS; CDR2 reads YDEGEE. The CDR3 has 17 residues. V gave up 1 base and J gave up 3 bases; unmatched junction bases: 5.

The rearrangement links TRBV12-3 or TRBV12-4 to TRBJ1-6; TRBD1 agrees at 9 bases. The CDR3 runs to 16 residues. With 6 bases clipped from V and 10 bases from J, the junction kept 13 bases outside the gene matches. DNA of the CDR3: TGTGCCAGCAGGGTCAAGGACAGGGGTAGGGGATCACCCCTCCACTTT. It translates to CASRVKDRGRGSPLHF.

The CDR3 region is CASSYGTGHEKLFF. The CDR3 DNA is TGTGCCAGCAGTTACGGAACGGGGCACGAAAAACTGTTTTTT. The chain has TRBV6-5 and TRBJ1-4, with D possibly matching TRBD1 (5 bases). The germline V gene encodes CDR1 MNHEY and CDR2 SVGAGI. Deletions cut 2 bases from V and 8 bases from J, with 12 bases between. CDR3 length: 14 residues.

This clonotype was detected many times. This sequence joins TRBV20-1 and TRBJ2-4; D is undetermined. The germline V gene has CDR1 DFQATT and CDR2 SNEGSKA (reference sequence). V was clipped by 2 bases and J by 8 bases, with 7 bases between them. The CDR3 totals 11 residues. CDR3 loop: CSARKSDIQYF. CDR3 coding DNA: TGCAGTGCTAGAAAGTCAGACATTCAGTACTTC.